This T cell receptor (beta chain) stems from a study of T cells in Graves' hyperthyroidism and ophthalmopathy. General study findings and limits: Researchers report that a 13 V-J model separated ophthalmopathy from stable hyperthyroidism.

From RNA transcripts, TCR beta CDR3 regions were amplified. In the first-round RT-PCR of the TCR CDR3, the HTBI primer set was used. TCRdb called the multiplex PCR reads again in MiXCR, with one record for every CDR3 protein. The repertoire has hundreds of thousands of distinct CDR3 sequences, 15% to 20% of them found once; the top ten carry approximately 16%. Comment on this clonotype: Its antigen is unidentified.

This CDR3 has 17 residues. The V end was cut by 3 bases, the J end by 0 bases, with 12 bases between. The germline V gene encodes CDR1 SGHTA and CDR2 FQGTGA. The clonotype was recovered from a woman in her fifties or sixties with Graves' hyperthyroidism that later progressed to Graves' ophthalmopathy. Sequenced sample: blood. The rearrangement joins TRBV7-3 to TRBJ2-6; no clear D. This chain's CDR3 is CASSFPKSASGANVLTF. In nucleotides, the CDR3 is TGTGCCAGCAGCTTCCCCAAGTCCGCCTCTGGGGCCAACGTCCTGACTTTC.